The next 16 T cell receptor beta chains were all read from a single sample in a study of blood T cell repertoires in COVID-19. Measured with immunoSEQ multiplex PCR; TCRdb has only the in-frame clones, and not every one. In the table there are over 200,000 clones, roughly 84% of which are singletons. Sequencing was performed on peripheral blood. The source is a woman at least 80 years old with active or convalescent COVID-19.

The chain is built from TRBV5-1 and TRBJ2-3; no firm D call. The length of the CDR3 is 14 residues. The germline V gene has CDR1 SGHRS and CDR2 YFSETQ. Trimming cost V 0 bases and J 0 bases, with 5 bases left between them. CDR3 sequence reads: CASSLESSTDTQYF. CDR3 sequence (DNA): TGCGCCAGCAGCTTGGAGAGTAGCACAGATACGCAGTATTTT.

J is TRBJ1-2 and V is TRBV19; D is undetermined. V shed 0 bases and J shed 4 bases, with 12 bases lying between them. The CDR3 is made up of 15 amino acids. From germline, CDR1 is LNHDA and CDR2 SQIVND (reference sequence). The CDR3 protein is CASSIDGRGVYGYTF. DNA for the CDR3: TGTGCCAGTAGTATAGACGGCCGGGGAGTCTATGGCTACACCTTC. Full variable domain (outside the CDR3, taken from reference TRBV19 and TRBJ1-2): DGGITQSPKYLFRKEGQNVTLSCEQNLNHDAMYWYRQDPGQGLRLIYYSQIVNDFQKGDIAEGYSVSREKKESFPLTVTSAQKNPTAFYLCASSIDGRGVYGYTFGSGTRLTVV.

The V gene is TRBV6-2 or TRBV6-3, the J gene TRBJ1-1; no clear D. The CDR3 length is 14 residues. Germline V gives CDR1 MNHEY, CDR2 SVGEGT. V was cut by 2 bases and J by 1 base, with 8 bases left in between. CDR3 coding DNA: TGTGCCAGCAGTTACACGAGACAGAACACTGAAGCTTTCTTT. It translates to CASSYTRQNTEAFF.

The rearrangement uses TRBV9 and TRBJ2-1; 9 bases fit TRBD1. The trim removed 0 bases at V and 5 bases at J, leaving 0 bases unmatched. Germline lookup yields CDR1 SGDLS and CDR2 YYNGEE. The CDR3 totals 14 residues. The CDR3 loop reads CASSVGQGDNEQFF. The CDR3 region has the DNA TGTGCCAGCAGCGTAGGACAGGGGGACAATGAGCAGTTCTTC.

The rearrangement uses TRBV27 and TRBJ2-3; no definite D call. The CDR3 spans 13 residues. Germline V lookup: CDR1 MNHEY, CDR2 SMNVEV (reference sequence). The germline V and J ends were trimmed by 0 bases and 2 bases, with 3 bases remaining between them. CDR3 sequence reads: CASSLSVTDTQYF. CDR3 coding DNA: TGTGCCAGCAGTTTATCCGTCACAGATACGCAGTATTTT.

V and J are TRBV5-8 and TRBJ2-1; 11 nucleotides agree with TRBD2. CDR3 length equals 19 residues. Germline values: CDR1 SGHTS, CDR2 YDEGEE. Trimming cost V 1 base and J 6 bases; bases outside gene matches: 15. DNA of the CDR3: TGTGCCAGCAGCTTGATGCTAGCGGGGGGCTGGAATTCGGGCAATGAGCAGTTCTTC. Translated: CASSLMLAGGWNSGNEQFF.

This sequence joins TRBV13 and TRBJ1-6; D uncertain. This CDR3 has 15 amino acids. Germline V gene data show CDR1 as PRHDT and CDR2 as FYEKMQ (reference sequence). The ends were cut back, 2 bases at V and 10 bases at J, with 15 bases in the middle. DNA for the CDR3: TGTGCCAGCAGCTTATCCTTTGGGGAGGAATCACCCCTCCACTTT. Translation gives CASSLSFGEESPLHF.

The rearrangement uses TRBV3-1 (or the pseudogene TRBV3-2) and TRBJ2-2; D is uncertain. With 0 bases removed from V and 10 bases from J, the gap between germline ends came to 9 bases. Germline lookup yields CDR1 LGHDT and CDR2 YNNKEL (reference sequence). The CDR3 contains 13 residues. DNA for the CDR3: TGTGCCAGCAGCCAAGATGAGTTCGAGGAGCTGTTTTTT. Encoded protein: CASSQDEFEELFF.

The chain combines TRBV5-1 with TRBJ2-7, with 14 bases identical to TRBD2. V lost 4 bases to trimming and J lost 4 bases; unmatched junction nucleotides: 7. Germline V gives CDR1 SGHRS, CDR2 YFSETQ. This CDR3 is 16 amino acids long. CDR3 bases: TGCGCCAGCAGCCGGGGACTAGCGGGGGAGATTTACGAGCAGTACTTC. It is translated as CASSRGLAGEIYEQYF.

The chain is built from TRBV6-5 and TRBJ2-5, with a possible D match to TRBD2 (5 bases). Trimming shortened V by 6 bases and J by 7 bases, and 18 bases separated the two germline ends. The CDR3 covers 14 residues. Germline CDR1 is MNHEY and CDR2 is SVGAGI. The CDR3, as DNA: TGTGCCAGCAGCCAGGACTCGATACGGGGGACCCAGTACTTC. Encoded protein: CASSQDSIRGTQYF.

This clone was counted a single time. The chain couples TRBV5-1 to TRBJ1-1; no definite D call. CDR3 length: 14 residues. The V end lost 0 bases, the J end lost 0 bases, and 6 bases lay between the germline ends. Germline-derived CDR1 and CDR2 are SGHRS and YFSETQ. The CDR3 nucleotides read TGCGCCAGCAGCTTGGAGAGTATGAACACTGAAGCTTTCTTT. Protein sequence: CASSLESMNTEAFF.

Worth noting for this clone: A junction boundary mismatches the germline segment, possibly from a read error. The chain recombines TRBV11-3 with TRBJ2-3; tentative D call: TRBD1 (6 bases). Germline CDR1 SGHNT, CDR2 YENEEA. CDR3 length: 16 residues. CDR3 protein: CASSPPGVAYTDAQYF. CDR3 nucleotide sequence: TGTGCCAGCAGCCCCCCAGGGGTAGCTTACACAGATGCGCAGTATTTT.

The chain combines TRBV4-1 with TRBJ2-1; 7 nucleotides line up with TRBD1. The CDR3 runs 20 residues. Germline CDR1 and CDR2: MGHRA and YSYEKL. J was trimmed by 8 bases and V by 4 bases; bases with no gene match: 26. CDR3 sequence (DNA): TGCGCCAGCAGCCTCCCCGACGGCCTTTTAGGGGGCAGAGGAATAGATGAGCAGTTCTTC. Its translation: CASSLPDGLLGGRGIDEQFF.

The CDR3 sequence: CASSANYRGGNQPQHF. The CDR3, as DNA: TGTGCCAGCTCAGCGAACTACAGGGGTGGCAATCAGCCCCAGCATTTT. The chain couples TRBV18 to TRBJ1-5; 7 bases agree with TRBD1. Trimming removed 5 bases from V and 2 bases from J; junction bases left unmatched: 9. CDR3 size: 16 residues. Per the germline V gene, CDR1 is KGHSH and CDR2 is LQKENI.

This clone was seen once. V gene TRBV6-5 combines with J gene TRBJ2-6; the D is unclear. V was pared by 5 bases and J by 11 bases, with 10 bases between. CDR1 and CDR2 from the germline V gene are MNHEY and SVGAGI. The CDR3 contains 12 residues. The CDR3 coding sequence is TGTGCCAGCAGTCCTCTCCTCGACGTCCTGACTTTC. It yields the protein CASSPLLDVLTF.

The rearrangement links TRBV24-1 to TRBJ1-2, with 10 bases aligning to TRBD1. The CDR3 has 16 amino acids. The trim removed 2 bases at V and 2 bases at J, leaving 4 bases unmatched. The V gene's germline CDR1 is KGHDR and CDR2 SFDVKD. CDR3 protein: CATSDSGQGGNYGYTF. The CDR3 DNA is TGTGCCACCAGTGATTCTGGACAGGGGGGAAACTATGGCTACACCTTC.